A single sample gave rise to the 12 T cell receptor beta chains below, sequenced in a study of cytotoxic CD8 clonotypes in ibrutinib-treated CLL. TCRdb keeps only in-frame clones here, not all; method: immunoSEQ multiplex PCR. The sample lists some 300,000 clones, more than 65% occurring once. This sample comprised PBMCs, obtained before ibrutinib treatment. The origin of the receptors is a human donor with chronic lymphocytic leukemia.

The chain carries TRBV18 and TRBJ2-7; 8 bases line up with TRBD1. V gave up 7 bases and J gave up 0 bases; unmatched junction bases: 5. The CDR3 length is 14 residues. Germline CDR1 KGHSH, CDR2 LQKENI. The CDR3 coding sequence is TGTGCCAGCTTACGGGACAGGAGCTCCTACGAGCAGTACTTC. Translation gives CASLRDRSSYEQYF. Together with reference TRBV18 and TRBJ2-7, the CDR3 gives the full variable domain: NAGVMQNPRHLVRRRGQEARLRCSPMKGHSHVYWYRQLPEEGLKFMVYLQKENIIDESGMPKERFSAEFPKEGPSILRIQQVVRGDSAAYFCASLRDRSSYEQYFGPGTRLTVT.

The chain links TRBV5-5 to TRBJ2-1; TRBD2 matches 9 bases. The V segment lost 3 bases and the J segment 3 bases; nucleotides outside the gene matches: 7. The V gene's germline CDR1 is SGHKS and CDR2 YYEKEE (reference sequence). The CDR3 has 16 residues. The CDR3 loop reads CASSWVAGESYNEQFF. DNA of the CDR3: TGTGCCAGCAGCTGGGTAGCGGGAGAAAGCTACAATGAGCAGTTCTTC. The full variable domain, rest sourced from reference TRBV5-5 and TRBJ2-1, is DAGVTQSPTHLIKTRGQQVTLRCSPISGHKSVSWYQQVLGQGPQFIFQYYEKEERGRGNFPDRFSARQFPNYSSELNVNALLLGDSALYLCASSWVAGESYNEQFFGPGTRLTVL.

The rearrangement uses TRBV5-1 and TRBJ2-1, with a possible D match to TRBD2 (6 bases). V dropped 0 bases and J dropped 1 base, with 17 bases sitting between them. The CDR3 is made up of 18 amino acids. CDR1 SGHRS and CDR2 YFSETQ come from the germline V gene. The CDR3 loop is CASSLDRYGTDSYNEQFF. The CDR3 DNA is TGCGCCAGCAGCTTGGATCGATACGGGACTGATTCCTACAATGAGCAGTTCTTC.

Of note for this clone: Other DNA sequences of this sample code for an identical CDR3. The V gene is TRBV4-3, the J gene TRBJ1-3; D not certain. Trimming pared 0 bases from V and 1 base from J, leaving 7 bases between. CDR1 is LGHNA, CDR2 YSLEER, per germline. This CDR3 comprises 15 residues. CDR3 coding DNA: TGCGCCAGCAGCCAAGATTCGGTATCTGGAAACACCATATATTTT. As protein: CASSQDSVSGNTIYF.

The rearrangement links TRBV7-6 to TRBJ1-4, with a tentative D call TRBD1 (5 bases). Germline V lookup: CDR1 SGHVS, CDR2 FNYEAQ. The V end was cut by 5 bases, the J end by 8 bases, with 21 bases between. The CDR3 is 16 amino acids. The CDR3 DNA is TGTGCCAGCAGCCGCCACTTAGGACAAGAAGAAGAAAAACTGTTTTTT. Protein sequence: CASSRHLGQEEEKLFF.

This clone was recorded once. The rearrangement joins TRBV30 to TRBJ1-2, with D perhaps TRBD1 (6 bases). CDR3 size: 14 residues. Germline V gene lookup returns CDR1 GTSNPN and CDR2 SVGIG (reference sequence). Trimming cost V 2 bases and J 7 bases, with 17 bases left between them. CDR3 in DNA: TGTGCCTGGAGTAACAGACAGGAGCACCTTGGCTACACCTTC. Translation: CAWSNRQEHLGYTF.

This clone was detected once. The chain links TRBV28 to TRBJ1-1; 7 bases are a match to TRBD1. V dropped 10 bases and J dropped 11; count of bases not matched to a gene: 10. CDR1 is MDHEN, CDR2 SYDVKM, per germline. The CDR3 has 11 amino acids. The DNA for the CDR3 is TGTGCCAACGGGGGACAGTCAGGGGCTTTCTTT. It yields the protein CANGGQSGAFF. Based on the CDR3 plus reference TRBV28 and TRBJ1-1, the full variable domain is DVKVTQSSRYLVKRTGEKVFLECVQDMDHENMFWYRQDPGLGLRLIYFSYDVKMKEKGDIPEGYSVSREKKERFSLILESASTNQTSMYLCANGGQSGAFFGQGTRLTVV.

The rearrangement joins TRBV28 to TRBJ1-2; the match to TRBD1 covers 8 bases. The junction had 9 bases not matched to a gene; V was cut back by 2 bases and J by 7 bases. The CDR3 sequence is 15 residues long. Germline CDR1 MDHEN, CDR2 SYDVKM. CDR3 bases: TGTGCCAGCAGTTTAACAGCGGACAGGGCCCGTGGCTACACCTTC. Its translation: CASSLTADRARGYTF.

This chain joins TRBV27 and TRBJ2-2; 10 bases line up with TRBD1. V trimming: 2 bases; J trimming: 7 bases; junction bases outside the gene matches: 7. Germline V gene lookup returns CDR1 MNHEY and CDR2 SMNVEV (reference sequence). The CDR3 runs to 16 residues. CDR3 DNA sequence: TGTGCCAGCAGTTTACTGACAGGGGGCGCTTACGGGGAGCTGTTTTTT. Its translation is CASSLLTGGAYGELFF.

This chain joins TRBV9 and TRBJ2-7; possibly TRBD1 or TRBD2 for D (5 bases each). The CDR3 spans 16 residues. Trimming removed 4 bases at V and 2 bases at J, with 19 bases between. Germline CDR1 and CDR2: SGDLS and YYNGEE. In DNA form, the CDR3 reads TGTGCCAGCAGCCCGAAACCCCGGGACGGACCCTACGAGCAGTACTTC. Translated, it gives CASSPKPRDGPYEQYF.

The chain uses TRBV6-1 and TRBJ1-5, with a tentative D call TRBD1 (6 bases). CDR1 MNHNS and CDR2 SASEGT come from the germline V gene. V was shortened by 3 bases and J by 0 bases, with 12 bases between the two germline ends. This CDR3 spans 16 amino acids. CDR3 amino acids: CASSEIRGRSNQPQHF. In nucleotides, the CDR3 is TGTGCCAGCAGTGAGATCAGGGGTCGTAGCAATCAGCCCCAGCATTTT.

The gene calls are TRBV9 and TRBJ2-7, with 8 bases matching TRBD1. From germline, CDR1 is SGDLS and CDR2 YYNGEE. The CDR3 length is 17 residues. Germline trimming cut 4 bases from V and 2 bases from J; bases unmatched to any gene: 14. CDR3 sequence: CASSPRTGLVAPYEQYF. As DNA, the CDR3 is TGTGCCAGCAGCCCCCGGACAGGGTTGGTAGCACCCTACGAGCAGTACTTC.